This T cell receptor (beta chain) derives from a study of blood T cell repertoires in COVID-19. V was pared by 2 bases and J by 4 bases, with 14 bases between. The CDR3 totals 16 residues. The germline V gene encodes CDR1 SGHTA and CDR2 FQGNSA. Participants had their cohort set by participant-reported clinical history. Each recovered donor of Cohort 3 presented with two negative PCRs, clearance, or symptom resolution. Only in-frame clones appear in the TCRdb table, and some are missing; sequencing was by immunoSEQ multiplex PCR. Seen here are some 320,000 clones, around 90% observed once, and the top ten hold around 2.5%.

The chain is built from TRBV7-2 and TRBJ2-2, with D unclear. Specimen: PBMCs or T cells enriched from blood (not recorded which). This clonotype originated in a man between 60 and 75 years old who had recovered from COVID-19. For the CDR3, the DNA is TGTGCCAGCAGCTTACTAGTGGCGGAATTCACCGGGGAGCTGTTTTTT. It translates to CASSLLVAEFTGELFF.